The present T cell receptor (beta chain) was sequenced within a study of T cell changes during pregnancy in multiple sclerosis. CDR1 and CDR2 from the germline V gene are MGHDK and SYGVNS. V shed 7 bases, J shed 5 bases, and the junction held 9 bases outside the gene matches. The CDR3 covers 14 residues. TCRdb's copy holds only in-frame clones and misses some; the assay was immunoSEQ multiplex PCR. The table lists approximately 53,000 clones, around 92% of them singletons. This sequence was found in a female donor with multiple sclerosis, enrolled in a pregnancy study. The sample here was CD4+ T cells from peripheral blood mononuclear cells, taken in the third trimester of pregnancy. The J gene is TRBJ1-1, the V gene TRBV25-1; 8 bases line up with TRBD1. The CDR3, as DNA: TGTGCCAGCACTGGCTTTCAGGGGGCGACTGAAGCTTTCTTT. It translates to CASTGFQGATEAFF.